This record concerns one TCR beta chain sequence. This sample was included in a study of blood T cell repertoires in COVID-19. Overall study context: Samples representing acute and convalescent COVID-19 were sourced from the United States, Italy and Spain.

V was pared by 1 base and J by 3 bases, with 6 bases of the junction left unmatched. This CDR3 spans 15 amino acids. CDR1 is SGHDN and CDR2 is FVKESK in the germline V gene. In the original workflow: Cell counts per sample came from amplifying reference gene primers. Profiling relied on immunoSEQ multiplex PCR, and the TCRdb table lists in-frame clones only, not all of them. The V and J calls and clone size were taken over from that table, and D and trimming were inferred from the DNA. The sample gives around 110,000 clones, roughly 80% of which show up once; roughly 13% is in the top ten. Sequenced input: peripheral blood. The V call is TRBV14, the J call TRBJ2-7; TRBD1 matches 7 bases. The clonotype comes from a woman in her sixties or seventies with acute or convalescent COVID-19. The CDR3 DNA reads as TGTGCCAGCAGCCAAGGTTTGGGACAGCGCTACGAGCAGTACTTC. Protein: CASSQGLGQRYEQYF. The full variable domain, in which reference TRBV14 and TRBJ2-7 provide the parts outside the CDR3, is EAGVTQFPSHSVIEKGQTVTLRCDPISGHDNLYWYRRVMGKEIKFLLHFVKESKQDESGMPNNRFLAERTGGTYSTLKVQPAELEDSGVYFCASSQGLGQRYEQYFGPGTRLTVT.